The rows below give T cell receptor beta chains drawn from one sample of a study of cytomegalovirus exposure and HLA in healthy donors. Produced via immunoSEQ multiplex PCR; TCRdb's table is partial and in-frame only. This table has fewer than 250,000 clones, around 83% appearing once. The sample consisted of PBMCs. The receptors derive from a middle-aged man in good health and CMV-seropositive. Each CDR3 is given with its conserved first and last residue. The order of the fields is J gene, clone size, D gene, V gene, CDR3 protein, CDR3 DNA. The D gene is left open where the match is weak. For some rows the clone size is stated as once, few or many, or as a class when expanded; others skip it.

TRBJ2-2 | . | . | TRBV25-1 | CASSGRADVNTGELFF | TGTGCCAGCAGTGGGAGGGCAGACGTTAACACCGGGGAGCTGTTTTTT
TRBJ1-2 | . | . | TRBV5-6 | CASSLLARGYTF | TGTGCCAGCAGCTTGCTAGCGAGAGGCTACACCTTC
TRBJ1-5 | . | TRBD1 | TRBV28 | CASSFLQGESQPQHF | TGTGCCAGCAGTTTCCTACAGGGGGAGAGTCAGCCCCAGCATTTT
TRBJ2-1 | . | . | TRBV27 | CASSLSARVPYNEQFF | TGTGCCAGCAGTTTATCGGCCCGGGTTCCCTACAATGAGCAGTTCTTC
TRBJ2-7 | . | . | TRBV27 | CASSLYATTGEQYF | TGTGCCAGCAGTTTATATGCGACAACAGGCGAGCAGTACTTC
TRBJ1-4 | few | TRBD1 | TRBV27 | CASSSRQGNEKLFF | TGTGCCAGCAGTTCACGACAGGGAAATGAAAAACTGTTTTTT
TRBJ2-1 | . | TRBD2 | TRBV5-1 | CASSLDVGEGGFYNEQFF | TGCGCCAGCAGCTTGGACGTTGGGGAGGGAGGATTCTACAATGAGCAGTTCTTC
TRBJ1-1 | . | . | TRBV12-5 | CASGLVLGTEAFF | TGTGCTAGTGGTTTGGTACTCGGCACTGAAGCTTTCTTT
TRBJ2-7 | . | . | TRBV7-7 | CASSFSITDEQYF | TGTGCTAGCAGCTTTAGCATCACGGACGAGCAGTACTTC
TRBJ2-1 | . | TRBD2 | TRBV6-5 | CASSLISGGGNEQFF | TGTGCCAGCAGTCTGATTAGCGGGGGAGGAAATGAGCAGTTCTTC